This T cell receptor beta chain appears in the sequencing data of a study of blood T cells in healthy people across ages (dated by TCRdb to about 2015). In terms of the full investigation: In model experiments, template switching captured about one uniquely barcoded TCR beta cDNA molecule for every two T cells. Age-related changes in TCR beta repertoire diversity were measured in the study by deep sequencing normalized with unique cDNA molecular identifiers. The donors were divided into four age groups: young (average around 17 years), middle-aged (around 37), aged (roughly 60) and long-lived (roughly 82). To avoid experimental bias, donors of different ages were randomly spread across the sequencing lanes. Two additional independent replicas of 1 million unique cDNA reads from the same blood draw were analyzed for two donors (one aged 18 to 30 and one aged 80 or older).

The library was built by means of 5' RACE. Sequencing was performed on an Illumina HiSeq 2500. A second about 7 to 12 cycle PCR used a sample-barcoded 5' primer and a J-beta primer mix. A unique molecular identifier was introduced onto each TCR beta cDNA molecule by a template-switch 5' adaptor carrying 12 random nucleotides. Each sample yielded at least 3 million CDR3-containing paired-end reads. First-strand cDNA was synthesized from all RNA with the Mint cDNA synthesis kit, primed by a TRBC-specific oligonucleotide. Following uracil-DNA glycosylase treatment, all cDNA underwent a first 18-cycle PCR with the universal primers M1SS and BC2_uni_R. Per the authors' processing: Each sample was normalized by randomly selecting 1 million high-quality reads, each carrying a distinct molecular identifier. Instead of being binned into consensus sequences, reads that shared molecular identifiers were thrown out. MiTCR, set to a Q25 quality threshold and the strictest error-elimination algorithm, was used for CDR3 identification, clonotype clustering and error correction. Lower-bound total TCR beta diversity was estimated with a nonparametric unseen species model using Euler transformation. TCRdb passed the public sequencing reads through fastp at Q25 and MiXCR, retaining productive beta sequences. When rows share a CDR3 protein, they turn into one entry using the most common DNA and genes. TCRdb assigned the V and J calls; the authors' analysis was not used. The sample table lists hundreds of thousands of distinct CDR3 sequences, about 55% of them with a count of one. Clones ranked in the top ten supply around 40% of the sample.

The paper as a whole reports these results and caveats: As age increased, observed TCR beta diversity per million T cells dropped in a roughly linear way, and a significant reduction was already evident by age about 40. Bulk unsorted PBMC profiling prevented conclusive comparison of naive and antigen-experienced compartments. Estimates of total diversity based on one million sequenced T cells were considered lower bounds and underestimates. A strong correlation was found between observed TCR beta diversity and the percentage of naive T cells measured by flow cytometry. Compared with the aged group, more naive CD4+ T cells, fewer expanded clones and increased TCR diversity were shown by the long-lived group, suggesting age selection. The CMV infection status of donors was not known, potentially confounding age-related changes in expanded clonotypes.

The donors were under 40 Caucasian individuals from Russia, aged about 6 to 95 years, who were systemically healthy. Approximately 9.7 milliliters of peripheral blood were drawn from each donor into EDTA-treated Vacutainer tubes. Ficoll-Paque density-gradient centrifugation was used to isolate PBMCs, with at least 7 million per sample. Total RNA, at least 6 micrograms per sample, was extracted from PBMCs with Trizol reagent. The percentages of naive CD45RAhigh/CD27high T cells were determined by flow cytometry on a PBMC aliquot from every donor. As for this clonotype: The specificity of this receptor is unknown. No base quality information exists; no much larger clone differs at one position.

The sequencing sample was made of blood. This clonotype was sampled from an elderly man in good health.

The DNA sequence reads TGTGCCAGCAGTTACCGGGGGACAGGGGGGTCCAATCAGCCCCAGCATTTT. Its protein is CASSYRGTGGSNQPQHF. The rearrangement joined TRBV6-6 to TRBJ1-5; TRBD1 matches 11 bases in the middle. Ends trimmed: V by 2 bases, J by 3 bases; bases unmatched to a gene: 6. The CDR1 and CDR2 encoded by the germline V gene (reference sequence) are MNHNY and SVGAGI. The CDR3 runs 17 residues from the cysteine to the phenylalanine. The CDR3 DNA has 51 bases and is translated from base 1.